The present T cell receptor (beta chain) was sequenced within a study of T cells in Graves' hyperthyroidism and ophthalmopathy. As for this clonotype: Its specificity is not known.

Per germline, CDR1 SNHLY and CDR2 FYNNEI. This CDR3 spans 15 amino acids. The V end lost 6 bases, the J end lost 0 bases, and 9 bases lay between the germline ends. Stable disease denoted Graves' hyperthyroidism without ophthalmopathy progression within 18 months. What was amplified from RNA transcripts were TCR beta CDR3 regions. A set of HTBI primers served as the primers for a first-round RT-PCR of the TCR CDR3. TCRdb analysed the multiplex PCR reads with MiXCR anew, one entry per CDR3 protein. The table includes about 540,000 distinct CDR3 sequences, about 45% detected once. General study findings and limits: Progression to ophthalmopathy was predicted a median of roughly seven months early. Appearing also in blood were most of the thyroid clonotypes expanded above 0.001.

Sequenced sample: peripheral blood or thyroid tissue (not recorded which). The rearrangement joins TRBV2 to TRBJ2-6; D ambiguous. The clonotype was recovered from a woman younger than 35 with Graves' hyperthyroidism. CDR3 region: CASRGRTSGANVLTF. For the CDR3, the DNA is TGTGCCAGCAGAGGACGGACCTCTGGGGCCAACGTCCTGACTTTC.